The sequence of this T cell receptor (beta chain) was determined in a study of CD8+CD57+ T cells in acquired aplastic anemia. On the study more broadly: Average DNA yield from sorted CD4+ and CD8+ cells was around 3 ug. Study-wide results and caveats: Overlapping CD8+ CDR3 repertoires of patients and controls contained about 27 shared sequences.

Points on this clonotype: Its antigen is still unknown.

An expansion of CD8+CD57+ cells by flow cytometry had been shown in patients chosen for sequencing. Among the patients, all had severe acquired aplastic anemia. V was pared by 5 bases and J by 7 bases, with 21 bases between. Germline CDR1 SGHTA, CDR2 FQGTGA. This CDR3 has 15 residues. The use of genomic DNA as template underpinned the TCR beta VDJ and CDR3 profiling. TCRdb passed the reads through MiXCR, listing each CDR3 protein once. This table holds some 150,000 distinct CDR3 sequences, under 55% found once. The source material was sorted CD4+, CD8+, or CD8+CD57+ T cells (not recorded which) from PBMCs. The sequence derives from a human donor with aplastic anemia. The rearrangement uses TRBV7-3 and TRBJ2-7; D gene ambiguous. The CDR3 DNA reads TGTGCCAGCAGCCCAAGCGACATCTTGATTCGGGAGCAGTACTTC. Translated: CASSPSDILIREQYF.